These 24 T cell receptor beta chains were all obtained from the same sample, sequenced in a study of Graves' ophthalmopathy and Graves' hyperthyroidism. Amplified TCR beta CDR3 regions were obtained using RNA transcripts as template. RT-PCR in the first round used HTBI primers; a second-round multiplex PCR followed. MiXCR, run by TCRdb on the multiplex PCR reads, gives a single entry per CDR3 protein. The sample includes some 350,000 distinct CDR3 sequences, 17% seen only once; the top ten take roughly 2.3%. Sequenced material: peripheral blood. The receptors derive from an adult woman with stable Graves' hyperthyroidism.

Ten or more counts support this clonotype. This sequence joins TRBV3-1 and TRBJ1-3; D not certain. The germline V and J ends were trimmed by 6 bases and 2 bases, with 20 bases remaining between them. The length of the CDR3 is 17 residues. In germline, CDR1 is LGHDT, CDR2 YNNKEL (reference sequence). The CDR3 sequence: CASSPFESPGPGNTIYF. The CDR3 nucleotides read TGTGCCAGCAGTCCGTTCGAAAGTCCGGGTCCTGGAAACACCATATATTTT.

This clonotype appeared many times. The gene calls are TRBV11-2 and TRBJ2-7; D is possibly TRBD2 (6 bases). The CDR3 has 17 residues. V was shortened by 4 bases and J by 3 bases, with 22 bases between the two germline ends. Germline lookup yields CDR1 SGHAT and CDR2 FQNNGV. CDR3 nucleotides: TGTGCCAGCAGCTCCGGGACCACTAGCTGGGTGGGCTACGAGCAGTACTTC. This sequence encodes CASSSGTTSWVGYEQYF.

This clonotype was observed at least ten times. V gene TRBV28 combines with J gene TRBJ1-1, with no clear D. V was clipped by 7 bases and J by 1 base, with 4 bases between them. This CDR3 spans 11 amino acids. From germline, CDR1 is MDHEN and CDR2 SYDVKM. The CDR3 here is CASMSNTEAFF. CDR3 coding DNA: TGTGCCAGCATGTCGAACACTGAAGCTTTCTTT.

This clonotype was counted a few times. The V and J genes are TRBV5-1 and TRBJ2-5; 7 bases fit TRBD1. The germline V gene encodes CDR1 SGHRS and CDR2 YFSETQ. The CDR3 has 16 amino acids. V shed 3 bases, J shed 3 bases, and the junction held 11 bases outside the gene matches. The CDR3 sequence is CASSSATDRAKETQYF. For the CDR3, the DNA is TGCGCCAGCAGCTCCGCAACAGACAGGGCCAAAGAGACCCAGTACTTC.

This clonotype was seen ten or more times. The chain joins TRBV19 to TRBJ2-7; D possibly matches TRBD1 or TRBD2 (6 bases each). Germline V CDR1 and CDR2: LNHDA, SQIVND (reference sequence). V lost 4 bases and J 3 bases, leaving 13 bases between the germline ends. This CDR3 is built from 14 residues. The CDR3 sequence: CASSTGGQFYEQYF. The CDR3 DNA is TGTGCCAGTAGTACCGGGGGCCAGTTCTACGAGCAGTACTTC.

This clonotype has at least ten counts. V usage is TRBV20-1 and J usage is TRBJ1-3, with a weak D call TRBD1 (6 bases). The germline V gene has CDR1 DFQATT and CDR2 SNEGSKA (reference sequence). Trimming took off 5 bases at V and 2 bases at J, with 19 bases between the two ends. This CDR3 is built from 16 residues. CDR3 sequence: CSAQVNTGAAGNTIYF. In nucleotides, the CDR3 is TGCAGTGCTCAGGTCAATACGGGGGCTGCTGGAAACACCATATATTTT.

This clonotype was observed many times. The genes are TRBV19 and TRBJ2-5; D not resolved. The CDR3 totals 15 residues. Germline values: CDR1 LNHDA, CDR2 SQIVND (reference sequence). V lost 5 bases to trimming and J lost 2 bases, with 15 bases between them. In DNA, the CDR3 is TGTGCCAGTAGTCCTCGAGAAGACCGACAAGAGACCCAGTACTTC. It yields the protein CASSPREDRQETQYF.

This chain uses TRBV13 with TRBJ2-7, with 7 bases lining up with TRBD2. This CDR3 is 16 amino acids long. Germline CDR1 and CDR2: PRHDT and FYEKMQ (reference sequence). V was pared by 5 bases and J by 4 bases, with 14 bases of the junction left unmatched. The CDR3 DNA follows: TGTGCCAGCAGCCCAAACGACCGGGGACTAATTTACGAGCAGTACTTC. This sequence encodes CASSPNDRGLIYEQYF.

There are many counts of this clonotype. The chain has TRBV7-8 and TRBJ2-2; D not certain. CDR1 SGHVS and CDR2 FQNEAQ come from the germline V gene. V lost 6 bases, J lost 1 base, and 6 bases lay in between. The CDR3 extends over 13 amino acids. The CDR3 nucleotides are TGTGCCAGCAGGCACGGGAACACCGGGGAGCTGTTTTTT. Protein product: CASRHGNTGELFF. Filled out from reference TRBV7-8 and TRBJ2-2, the complete variable domain reads GAGVSQSPRYKVAKRGQDVALRCDPISGHVSLFWYQQALGQGPEFLTYFQNEAQLDKSGLPSDRFFAERPEGSVSTLKIQRTQQEDSAVYLCASRHGNTGELFFGEGSRLTVL.

Details on this clonotype: The junction and the germline gene differ at one end; a read error may be behind it. CDR3 DNA sequence: TGTGCCAGCAGCGCCGGGACCCGAGGGGAGACCCAGGACTTC. Translated: CASSAGTRGETQDF. V usage is TRBV12-3 or TRBV12-4 and J usage is TRBJ2-5; tentatively, D is TRBD1 or TRBD2 (5 bases each). CDR3 length: 14 amino acids.

V gene TRBV4-1 combines with J gene TRBJ1-4; tentatively, D is TRBD1 (6 bases). Germline lookup yields CDR1 MGHRA and CDR2 YSYEKL. V shed 4 bases and J shed 12 bases, with 12 bases lying between them. The CDR3 spans 12 residues. CDR3 DNA sequence: TGCGCCAGCAGCCCAGGGGATCCTGAACTGTTTTTT. It yields the protein CASSPGDPELFF.

This clonotype was counted many times. The chain links TRBV6-2 or TRBV6-3 to TRBJ2-7; no clear D. The CDR3 covers 12 residues. Germline-derived CDR1 and CDR2 are MNHEY and SVGEGT. The germline V and J ends were trimmed by 7 bases and 4 bases, with 11 bases remaining between them. The CDR3 here is CASTEPSYEQYF. CDR3 in DNA: TGTGCCAGCACTGAACCCAGTTACGAGCAGTACTTC.

This clonotype was counted many times. The chain has TRBV2 and TRBJ1-1; tentative D call: TRBD1 (6 bases). There are 14 residues in the CDR3. CDR1 and CDR2 (germline): SNHLY, FYNNEI. V was pared by 1 base and J by 4 bases, with 10 bases between. The CDR3 here is CASSEGGQVTEAFF. For the CDR3, the DNA is TGTGCCAGCAGTGAAGGGGGGCAAGTCACTGAAGCTTTCTTT.

This clonotype was recorded at least ten times. The chain employs TRBV12-3 or TRBV12-4 and TRBJ2-7, with TRBD2 matching 8 bases. V gave up 3 bases and J gave up 7 bases; unmatched junction bases: 5. This CDR3 region has 13 residues. In nucleotides, the CDR3 is TGTGCCAGCAGTTTCGTGATAGCGGGGGAGCAGTACTTC. This sequence encodes CASSFVIAGEQYF.

The CDR3 protein is CASSQLGDSAYEQYF. The CDR3 nucleotides are TGTGCCAGCAGCCAGTTGGGGGACAGCGCCTACGAGCAGTACTTC. V gene TRBV7-9 combines with J gene TRBJ2-7; 7 nucleotides align to TRBD1. The germline V gene encodes CDR1 SEHNR and CDR2 FQNEAQ (reference sequence). The CDR3 covers 15 residues. Trimming at V came to 5 bases and at J to 2 bases, leaving 9 bases not matched to a gene.

This clonotype was counted at least ten times. V gene TRBV6-1 combines with J gene TRBJ1-5; D unclear. CDR3 length: 15 amino acids. Germline V gene lookup returns CDR1 MNHNS and CDR2 SASEGT. The V end lost 6 bases, the J end lost 4 bases, and 16 bases lay between the germline ends. The DNA for the CDR3 is TGTGCCAGCAGGGCCCGGGCCTCGACTAATCAGCCCCAGCATTTT. Translation: CASRARASTNQPQHF.

This clonotype has just one count. The V and J genes are TRBV6-4 and TRBJ1-1; unclear D gene. Germline V lookup: CDR1 MRHNA, CDR2 SNTAGT. The V and J ends lost 6 bases and 7 bases respectively, with 12 bases between them. This CDR3 is 12 amino acids long. CDR3 nucleotide sequence: TGTGCCAGCAGGTCCTCAGATGATGAAGCTTTCTTT. Amino acids: CASRSSDDEAFF.

This clonotype was detected many times. The V gene is TRBV12-5, the J gene TRBJ2-7; 8 nucleotides align to TRBD1. Germline V gene sequence: CDR1 LGHNT, CDR2 FRNRAP. After removal of 6 bases from V and 1 base from J, the junction contained 8 bases not matched to a gene. The CDR3 is made up of 15 amino acids. CDR3 coding DNA: TGTGCTAGTGGATCGGTGGGACAGGCTTCCTACGAGCAGTACTTC. This translates into CASGSVGQASYEQYF.

The table lists this clonotype with many counts. The V and J genes are TRBV12-5 and TRBJ2-7; 9 positions agree with TRBD1. The V and J ends lost 0 bases and 4 bases, in that order; junction bases with no gene match: 7. CDR3 length: 16 amino acids. Germline CDR1 is LGHNT and CDR2 is FRNRAP. CDR3 residues: CASGLVLQGAWYEQYF. CDR3 sequence (DNA): TGTGCTAGTGGTTTGGTACTACAGGGGGCCTGGTACGAGCAGTACTTC.

The table lists this clonotype with many counts. V usage is TRBV28 and J usage is TRBJ1-5; 8 nucleotides match TRBD1. The CDR3 is made up of 14 amino acids. J lost 6 bases, V lost 5 bases, and 6 bases had no gene match. CDR1 MDHEN and CDR2 SYDVKM come from the germline V gene. CDR3 protein: CASSTVDRVQPQHF. DNA for the CDR3: TGTGCCAGCAGTACCGTGGACAGGGTTCAGCCCCAGCATTTT. Looking up the rest from reference TRBV28 and TRBJ1-5 gives the full variable domain: DVKVTQSSRYLVKRTGEKVFLECVQDMDHENMFWYRQDPGLGLRLIYFSYDVKMKEKGDIPEGYSVSREKKERFSLILESASTNQTSMYLCASSTVDRVQPQHFGDGTRLSIL.

There are many counts of this clonotype. CDR3 protein: CARGVPGQGVLDTEAFF. In DNA, the CDR3 is TGTGCCAGGGGGGTGCCGGGACAGGGGGTCTTGGACACTGAAGCTTTCTTT. J is TRBJ1-1 and V is TRBV6-9; 11 positions match TRBD1. Germline V lookup: CDR1 MNHGY, CDR2 SVAAGI. With V trimmed by 9 bases and J by 3 bases, 15 bases remained unmatched. CDR3 size: 17 residues.

This clonotype was seen repeatedly, ten times or more. The rearrangement joins TRBV19 to TRBJ2-7, with a tentative D call TRBD1 (6 bases). This CDR3 has 16 amino acids. Germline V gives CDR1 LNHDA, CDR2 SQIVND (reference sequence). The ends were cut back, 4 bases at V and 1 base at J, with 17 bases in the middle. Here the CDR3 DNA reads TGTGCCAGTAGTACGATCCCAGGGGCGAGGTCCTACGAGCAGTACTTC. Protein product: CASSTIPGARSYEQYF.

Many counts were recorded for this clonotype. The rearrangement uses TRBV11-1 and TRBJ1-1; D is undetermined. Looked up from germline, CDR1 is SGHAT and CDR2 is FQDESV (reference sequence). Deletions cut 5 bases from V and 6 bases from J, with 16 bases between. The CDR3 is 14 amino acids. This chain's CDR3 is CASSRPHISPEAFF. CDR3 nucleotides: TGTGCCAGCAGCCGACCCCACATAAGCCCTGAAGCTTTCTTT. The full variable domain, in which reference TRBV11-1 and TRBJ1-1 provide the parts outside the CDR3, is EAEVAQSPRYKITEKSQAVAFWCDPISGHATLYWYRQILGQGPELLVQFQDESVVDDSQLPKDRFSAERLKGVDSTLKIQPAELGDSAMYLCASSRPHISPEAFFGQGTRLTVV.

This clonotype has ten or more counts. V is TRBV20-1 and J is TRBJ1-6; 8 nucleotides agree with TRBD1. Losses at the gene ends were 1 base for V and 6 bases for J; bases not matched to a gene: 5. This CDR3 is 15 amino acids long. Germline CDR1 reads DFQATT; CDR2 reads SNEGSKA (reference sequence). CDR3 residues: CSARGTGGGNSPLHF. CDR3 nucleotide sequence: TGCAGTGCTAGAGGAACAGGGGGGGGTAATTCACCCCTCCACTTT.